This T cell receptor beta chain is drawn from a study of vaccination and CD4 T cells after COVID-19. Study-level points and caveats: A median roughly 84% of convalescent patients' SARS-CoV-2-reactive clones emerged only after vaccination.

Noted treatment: approximately nine-day PBMC culture with coronavirus spike peptide pools or control peptides (ViraFEST assay). This clonotype has just a few counts. Its target is unknown. Sequenced with the Oncomine TCR Beta short-read assay was DNA taken from cultured CD4+ T cells. Using its own MiXCR run on the PCR reads, TCRdb lists one record per CDR3 protein. The sample lists 1,500 to 2,500 distinct CDR3 sequences, approximately 50% occurring once. The source is a human donor who had recovered from COVID-19. Here the sequenced sample was CD4+ T cells from blood, cultured in vitro, taken after SARS-CoV-2 vaccination.

CDR3: CASSVASGGAQQFF. The CDR3 nucleotides are TGTGCCAGCAGTGTAGCGAGCGGGGGCGCCCAGCAGTTCTTC. The V gene is TRBV2, the J gene TRBJ2-1; 8 bases match TRBD2. This CDR3 contains 14 residues. Trimming cost V 4 bases and J 11 bases; bases outside gene matches: 10. CDR1 SNHLY and CDR2 FYNNEI come from the germline V gene.